Listed below are T cell receptor beta chains from one sample, sequenced in a study of shared clonotypes between healthy human individuals. Some clones are missing from TCRdb's copy, which holds only in-frame ones; the method was immunoSEQ multiplex PCR. This table has some 530,000 clones, around 80% appearing once. Input material: PBMCs. These receptors originate from a woman aged 40 to 50 in good health. Some clones in this sample may be carry-over from other donors' samples. CDR3s include the opening cysteine and the closing phenylalanine or tryptophan. A D gene is named only where the DNA matches it firmly. Not every row has a clone size; where given, it reads once, few, many or a size class.

v_call,clone_size,j_call,d_call,cdr3_aa,cdr3_nt
TRBV5-1,few,TRBJ2-7,.,CASSLMRGSSYEQYF,TGCGCCAGCAGCTTGATGCGAGGGAGCTCCTACGAGCAGTACTTC
TRBV7-2,.,TRBJ1-2,.,CASSFVPGYYTF,TGTGCCAGCAGCTTTGTCCCGGGGTACTACACCTTC
TRBV7-3,.,TRBJ2-2,.,CASSLIPNTGELFF,TGTGCCAGCAGCTTAATACCGAACACCGGGGAGCTGTTTTTT
TRBV21-1,.,TRBJ2-1,.,CASSKTGTVGVF,TGTGCCAGCAGCAAGACCGGGACAGTGGGCGTCTTC
TRBV7-6,.,TRBJ2-3,TRBD2,CASSSKPPGLAGGPDADTQYF,TGTGCCAGCAGCTCTAAACCTCCGGGACTAGCGGGAGGGCCAGACGCCGATACGCAGTATTTT
TRBV7-9,.,TRBJ2-7,.,CASSPTRLVNSYEQYF,TGTGCCAGCAGCCCCACAAGACTAGTGAATTCCTACGAGCAGTACTTC
TRBV4-2,.,TRBJ2-3,TRBD2,CASSQAENPSGSTHTQYF,TGTGCCAGCAGCCAAGCTGAAAACCCTAGCGGGAGCACCCATACGCAGTATTTT
TRBV4-3,.,TRBJ2-2,.,CASSQDNKEAGELFF,TGCGCCAGCAGCCAAGATAACAAAGAGGCCGGGGAGCTGTTTTTT
TRBV27,.,TRBJ2-1,TRBD1,CASSPAGTGYNEQFF,TGTGCCAGCAGTCCAGCCGGGACAGGGTACAATGAGCAGTTCTTC
TRBV30,.,TRBJ1-3,.,CAWSVHVNTIYF,TGTGCCTGGAGTGTACACGTAAACACCATATATTTT
TRBV27,.,TRBJ2-1,.,CASSLKWGTNEQFF,TGTGCCAGCAGTTTAAAGTGGGGGACCAATGAGCAGTTCTTC